A single sample is the source of the 18 T cell receptor beta chains below, sequenced in a study of cytotoxic CD8 clonotypes in ibrutinib-treated CLL. Sequencing was performed with immunoSEQ multiplex PCR; in TCRdb, only in-frame clones are kept and a portion is missing. The data contain around 200,000 clones, just over 70% of them singletons. The input for sequencing was PBMCs, taken after 12 months of ibrutinib treatment. The receptors were sampled from a human donor with chronic lymphocytic leukemia.

The rearrangement uses TRBV19 and TRBJ2-1; 7 nucleotides line up with TRBD1. Germline assignment: CDR1 LNHDA and CDR2 SQIVND (reference sequence). The CDR3 has 14 amino acids. V dropped 7 bases and J dropped 4; count of bases not matched to a gene: 7. The CDR3 sequence is CASILPDRYNEQFF. DNA for the CDR3: TGTGCCAGTATTCTTCCGGACAGGTACAATGAGCAGTTCTTC.

This sequence joins TRBV28 and TRBJ2-7, with a possible D match to TRBD2 (5 bases). The V gene's germline CDR1 is MDHEN and CDR2 SYDVKM. Trimming pared 6 bases from V and 2 bases from J, leaving 14 bases between. The CDR3 spans 14 residues. The CDR3, as DNA: TGTGCCAGCAGAACCCCCGGGAATACCTACGAGCAGTACTTC. It is translated as CASRTPGNTYEQYF.

This rearrangement joins TRBV2 to TRBJ2-1; D is unresolved. This CDR3 comprises 14 residues. Germline-derived CDR1 and CDR2 are SNHLY and FYNNEI. V lost 7 bases to trimming and J lost 1 base, with 11 bases between them. CDR3 in amino acids: CASTADWSYNEQFF. The CDR3 DNA follows: TGTGCCAGCACCGCAGACTGGTCCTACAATGAGCAGTTCTTC.

The chain has TRBV28 and TRBJ2-7; perhaps TRBD1 as D (6 bases). This CDR3 region has 14 residues. Trimming stripped 1 base from V and 6 bases from J, with 13 bases between. Germline-derived CDR1 and CDR2 are MDHEN and SYDVKM. The CDR3 DNA sequence: TGTGCCAGCAGTTTATACAGGGTTAGTAGCGAGCAGTACTTC. Translated: CASSLYRVSSEQYF.

V usage is TRBV6-6 and J usage is TRBJ1-2; no reliable D call. CDR1 is MNHNY and CDR2 is SVGAGI in the germline V gene (reference sequence). V was shortened by 4 bases and J by 7 bases, with 10 bases between the two germline ends. This CDR3 region has 12 residues. The CDR3 DNA is TGTGCCAGCAGTTTCATCTCGGGTGGCTACACCTTC. Encoded protein: CASSFISGGYTF.

This clone has a single count. The rearrangement uses TRBV18 and TRBJ2-2; 7 nucleotides line up with TRBD2. V was clipped by 3 bases and J by 5 bases; unmatched bases: 3. The CDR3 sequence is 14 residues long. Looked up from germline, CDR1 is KGHSH and CDR2 is LQKENI. CDR3 DNA sequence: TGTGCCAGCTCACCCTCTAGCGGTACCGGGGAGCTGTTTTTT. Encoded protein: CASSPSSGTGELFF.

This clone has only one observation. The germline gene is not matched at one end of the junction; a read error may be the cause. The CDR3 reads CAWTPDSSRKQPQHF. Here the CDR3 DNA reads TGTGCCTGGACCCCGGACAGCTCCCGCAAACAGCCCCAGCATTTT. This chain uses TRBV30 with TRBJ1-5, with a tentative D call TRBD1 (6 bases). CDR1 is GTSNPN, CDR2 SVGIG, per germline (reference sequence). The CDR3 covers 15 residues. Variable domain in full (rest from reference TRBV30 and TRBJ1-5): SQTIHQWPATLVQPVGSPLSLECTVEGTSNPNLYWYRQAAGRGLQLLFYSVGIGQISSEVPQNLSASRPQDRQFILSSKKLLLSDSGFYLCAWTPDSSRKQPQHFGDGTRLSIL.

CDR3 nucleotides: TGTGCCAGCAGCTCGACCTCACTAGATTCCAATGAGCAGTTCTTC. Its protein product is CASSSTSLDSNEQFF. The chain couples TRBV7-2 to TRBJ2-1; D possibly corresponds to TRBD2 (5 bases). This CDR3 contains 15 residues. Trimming took 4 bases from V and 6 from J, leaving 16 bases between them. The germline gives CDR1 SGHTA, CDR2 FQGNSA.

V is TRBV19 and J is TRBJ1-1; a weak D match, TRBD1 (6 bases). This CDR3 region has 14 residues. The V and J ends lost 5 bases and 1 base respectively, with 11 bases between them. The germline V gene encodes CDR1 LNHDA and CDR2 SQIVND (reference sequence). In nucleotides, the CDR3 is TGTGCCAGTAGTCCGGACAGACAGAACACTGAAGCTTTCTTT. Its translation: CASSPDRQNTEAFF.

This clone was detected once. This chain links TRBV13 with TRBJ2-7; 9 bases line up with TRBD2. The CDR3 runs to 17 residues. CDR1 PRHDT and CDR2 FYEKMQ come from the germline V gene (reference sequence). V lost 5 bases, J lost 2 bases, and 13 bases stayed unmatched. In DNA form, the CDR3 reads TGTGCCAGCAGCCGTCGTAAATCCTTAGCGGGAGCCTACGAGCAGTACTTC. Protein product: CASSRRKSLAGAYEQYF.

The chain joins TRBV5-5 to TRBJ2-7, with D possibly matching TRBD1 (5 bases). Trimming left V 0 bases short and J 0 bases short, with 10 bases between. The germline V gene has CDR1 SGHKS and CDR2 YYEKEE (reference sequence). The CDR3 covers 15 residues. The CDR3 DNA reads TGTGCCAGCAGCTTGGAACAGGTTAGCTCCTACGAGCAGTACTTC. This gives the protein CASSLEQVSSYEQYF.

This sequence joins TRBV27 and TRBJ2-1, with TRBD2 matching 7 bases. CDR1 is MNHEY, CDR2 SMNVEV, per germline (reference sequence). Trimming at V came to 4 bases and at J to 5 bases, leaving 5 bases not matched to a gene. The CDR3 totals 14 residues. The chain's CDR3 is CASSYLAEHNEQFF. Here the CDR3 DNA reads TGTGCCAGCAGTTACCTAGCGGAACACAATGAGCAGTTCTTC.

The chain links TRBV18 to TRBJ1-1; no firm D call. Per the germline V gene, CDR1 is KGHSH and CDR2 is LQKENI. Trimming removed 3 bases at V and 4 bases at J, with 6 bases between. There are 12 residues in the CDR3. CDR3 region: CASSPTSTEAFF. In nucleotides, the CDR3 is TGTGCCAGCTCACCGACGAGCACTGAAGCTTTCTTT.

The chain carries TRBV5-1 and TRBJ2-1, with D possibly TRBD2 on 6 matching bases. This CDR3 contains 15 residues. V was cut by 5 bases and J by 2 bases, with 14 bases left in between. The germline V gene has CDR1 SGHRS and CDR2 YFSETQ. CDR3 nucleotides: TGCGCCAGCAGATACCTAGCGCAAGCCTACAATGAGCAGTTCTTC. Translation gives CASRYLAQAYNEQFF.

There are a few counts of this clone. J is TRBJ2-7 and V is TRBV4-1, with 12 positions matching TRBD2. V gave up 4 bases and J gave up 1 base; unmatched junction bases: 2. This CDR3 region has 15 residues. CDR1 is MGHRA, CDR2 YSYEKL, per germline. CDR3 sequence: CASSPGLAGSYEQYF. For the CDR3, the DNA is TGCGCCAGCAGCCCAGGACTAGCGGGGTCCTACGAGCAGTACTTC.

This chain connects TRBV7-2 to TRBJ1-1; tentatively, D is TRBD1 (5 bases). This CDR3 has 14 residues. CDR1 and CDR2 (germline): SGHTA, FQGNSA. V lost 5 bases and J lost 4, with 14 bases in between. CDR3 bases: TGTGCCAGCAGCCCGGGGTGGACAAGCACTGAAGCTTTCTTT. Its protein is CASSPGWTSTEAFF.

The chain employs TRBV30 and TRBJ1-6; 9 bases agree with TRBD1. This CDR3 has 17 residues. The V gene end was trimmed by 2 bases and the J gene end by 14 bases; junction bases not matched to a gene: 19. The germline V gene has CDR1 GTSNPN and CDR2 SVGIG (reference sequence). CDR3 nucleotides: TGTGCCTGGAGTCCTAAACTTAAAACCGGGACAGGGAGGGCCCTCCACTTT. Its translation is CAWSPKLKTGTGRALHF.

The rearrangement uses TRBV6-5 and TRBJ1-4; weak D call: TRBD1 (5 bases). The V gene's germline CDR1 is MNHEY and CDR2 SVGAGI. This CDR3 has 15 residues. Trimming removed 5 bases at V and 3 bases at J, with 13 bases between. CDR3 bases: TGTGCCAGCAGTCTACTGACAGCTCCTAATGAAAAACTGTTTTTT. Translated, it gives CASSLLTAPNEKLFF.